This T cell receptor (beta chain) was documented in a study of beta chain features in type 1 diabetes. Broader study findings: The naive, central memory and Treg TCRB repertoires looked more alike in patients than they did in healthy donors. A pattern of fewer insertions and more deletions at VDJ junctions was seen in type 1 diabetes patients. Significant though moderate, a shortening of TCRB CDR3s appeared in all four CD4+ subsets of Type 1 diabetes patients.

V lost 6 bases to trimming and J lost 6 bases, with 10 bases between them. The CDR3 runs to 12 residues. Germline CDR1 reads SNHLY; CDR2 reads FYNNEI. There are a few counts of this clone. Antigen: not known. The sequenced template was cDNA made from the entire isolated RNA. Sequencing of naive, central memory and regulatory T cell samples gave an average of around 3.8 million reads. Profiling relied on immunoSEQ multiplex PCR, and the TCRdb table lists in-frame clones only, not all of them. The sample gives around 130,000 clones, approximately 10% of which show up once; around 0.79% is in the top ten.

The clonotype was recovered from a man aged 30 to 39 with type 1 diabetes. J is TRBJ2-3 and V is TRBV2; a weak D match, TRBD2 (6 bases). Input material: central memory CD4+ T cells from blood. Here the CDR3 reads CASSSGEDTQYF. The CDR3 bases are TGTGCCAGCAGCTCGGGGGAGGATACGCAGTATTTT. Full variable domain (missing parts from reference TRBV2 and TRBJ2-3): EPEVTQTPSHQVTQMGQEVILRCVPISNHLYFYWYRQILGQKVEFLVSFYNNEISEKSEIFDDQFSVERPDGSNFTLKIRSTKLEDSAMYFCASSSGEDTQYFGPGTRLTVL.